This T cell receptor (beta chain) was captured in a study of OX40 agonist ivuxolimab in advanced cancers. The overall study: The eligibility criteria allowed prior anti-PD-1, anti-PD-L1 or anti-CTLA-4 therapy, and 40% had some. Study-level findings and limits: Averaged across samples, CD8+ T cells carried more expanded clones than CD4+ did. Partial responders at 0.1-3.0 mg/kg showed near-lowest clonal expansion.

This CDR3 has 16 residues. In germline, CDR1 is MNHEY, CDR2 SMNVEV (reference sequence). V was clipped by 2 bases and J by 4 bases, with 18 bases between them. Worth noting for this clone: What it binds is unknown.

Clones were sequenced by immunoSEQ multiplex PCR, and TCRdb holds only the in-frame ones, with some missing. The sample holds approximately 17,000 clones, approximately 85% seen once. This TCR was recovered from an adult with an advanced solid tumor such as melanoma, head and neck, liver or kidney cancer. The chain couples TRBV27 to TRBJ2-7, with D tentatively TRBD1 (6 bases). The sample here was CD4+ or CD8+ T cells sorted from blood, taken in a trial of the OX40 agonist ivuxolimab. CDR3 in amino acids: CASSLKAWQGFYEQYF. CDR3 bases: TGTGCCAGCAGTTTAAAGGCGTGGCAGGGGTTTTACGAGCAGTACTTC.